Given below is one TCR beta chain in context. Its antigen remains unknown. TCRdb reprocessed the reads with MiXCR, giving one entry per CDR3 protein. Among fewer than 1,000,000 distinct CDR3 sequences listed, around 29% were seen once. These data belong to a study of T cell repertoires in cytomegalovirus infection. For the study at large: CMV epitopes that were recently identified and HLA-C-restricted were used alongside well-studied HLA-B-restricted ones. Signatures in public TCR beta sequences pointed to both CMV infection and matching HLA type. General study results and limits: In two of eight donors, the top clonotype was HLA-C-restricted CMV-specific.

Germline CDR1 reads PRHDT; CDR2 reads FYEKMQ (reference sequence). The CDR3 sequence is 13 residues long. V lost 4 bases and J lost 3, with 9 bases in between. The rearrangement uses TRBV13 and TRBJ1-2; D remains unclear. The source of this sequence is a human donor in good health (CMV status not recorded). Some clones in this sample may be carry-over from other donors' samples. This sample comprised cultured CD8+ T cells from PBMCs, obtained from culture after CMV antigen stimulation. The DNA of the CDR3 is TGTGCCAGCAGCTCAACACCTGACTATGGCTACACCTTC. Its translation: CASSSTPDYGYTF.